The 20 T cell receptor beta chains below come from one sample, sequenced in a study of shared clonotypes between healthy human individuals. Generated by immunoSEQ multiplex PCR, the TCRdb table keeps only in-frame clones and is missing some. Of more than 2,000,000 clones in the sample, about 92% were seen once. The sample taken for sequencing was naive CD4+ T cells from PBMCs. Subset meaning: CD45RA+ positively selected. The receptors here all came from a man aged 18 to 29 in good health. Some clones in this sample may be carry-over from other donors' samples.

The chain employs TRBV5-1 and TRBJ2-5, with TRBD1 matching over 8 bases. From germline, CDR1 is SGHRS and CDR2 YFSETQ. The V and J ends lost 2 bases and 5 bases, in that order; junction bases with no gene match: 14. This CDR3 contains 17 residues. The chain's CDR3 is CASSFRRMTGDGETQYF. CDR3 bases: TGCGCCAGCAGCTTCCGGCGAATGACAGGGGATGGGGAGACCCAGTACTTC.

A note on this clone: Other nucleotide sequences in the sample specify the same CDR3. The chain recombines TRBV29-1 with TRBJ1-1; D unclear. The CDR3 runs 13 residues. CDR1 is SQVTM, CDR2 ANQGSEA, per germline. V gave up 2 bases and J gave up 0 bases, with 7 bases separating them. The CDR3 nucleotides read TGCAGCGTTGAACGGCCCCTGAACACTGAAGCTTTCTTT. Translation: CSVERPLNTEAFF.

This chain connects TRBV28 to TRBJ2-3; D is ambiguous. V was trimmed by 2 bases and J by 9 bases, leaving 9 bases between them. This CDR3 comprises 12 residues. CDR1 and CDR2 (germline): MDHEN, SYDVKM. The DNA for the CDR3 is TGTGCCAGCAGTTTAAGTCAAGCGACGCAGTATTTT. Translation gives CASSLSQATQYF.

The V and J genes are TRBV7-2 and TRBJ2-2; 8 positions agree with TRBD2. The J segment lost 1 base and the V segment lost 1 base, leaving 2 bases of the junction unmatched. Germline V CDR1 and CDR2: SGHTA, FQGNSA. The CDR3 sequence is 16 residues long. The chain's CDR3 is CASSLEAGGNTGELFF. The DNA of the CDR3 is TGTGCCAGCAGCTTAGAGGCGGGAGGGAACACCGGGGAGCTGTTTTTT.

The chain has TRBV7-3 and TRBJ2-3; 7 nucleotides match TRBD1. CDR1 SGHTA and CDR2 FQGTGA come from the germline V gene. The CDR3 consists of 15 residues. Trimming removed 6 bases from V and 4 bases from J; junction bases left unmatched: 10. The CDR3 DNA is TGTGCCAGCAGTTATGAGGGGGCGGTGTCAGATACGCAGTATTTT. The encoded protein is CASSYEGAVSDTQYF.

The chain joins TRBV7-9 to TRBJ2-2, with D unresolved. The V and J ends lost 7 bases and 6 bases respectively, with 18 bases between them. The CDR3 extends over 15 amino acids. Per the germline V gene, CDR1 is SEHNR and CDR2 is FQNEAQ (reference sequence). The CDR3 is CASTKDPAYAGELFF. CDR3 in DNA: TGTGCCAGCACCAAAGACCCCGCTTACGCCGGGGAGCTGTTTTTT.

The V call is TRBV25-1, the J call TRBJ2-1; D remains ambiguous. Trimming cost V 6 bases and J 6 bases, with 6 bases left between them. The length of the CDR3 is 11 residues. Germline CDR1 reads MGHDK; CDR2 reads SYGVNS. DNA for the CDR3: TGTGCCAGCAGCCGACGCAATGAGCAGTTCTTC. It encodes CASSRRNEQFF.

The rearrangement joins TRBV19 to TRBJ1-1, with 9 bases that match TRBD1. There are 15 residues in the CDR3. CDR1 LNHDA and CDR2 SQIVND come from the germline V gene (reference sequence). Trimming cost V 5 bases and J 4 bases; bases outside gene matches: 8. The CDR3 bases are TGTGCCAGTAGTCCCCATCGGACAGGGGTCACTGAAGCTTTCTTT. Protein sequence: CASSPHRTGVTEAFF. The full variable domain, in which reference TRBV19 and TRBJ1-1 provide the parts outside the CDR3, is DGGITQSPKYLFRKEGQNVTLSCEQNLNHDAMYWYRQDPGQGLRLIYYSQIVNDFQKGDIAEGYSVSREKKESFPLTVTSAQKNPTAFYLCASSPHRTGVTEAFFGQGTRLTVV.

The genes are TRBV13 and TRBJ2-7; TRBD1 matches at 7 bases. Germline CDR1 reads PRHDT; CDR2 reads FYEKMQ (reference sequence). J gave up 2 bases and V 5 bases, and 6 bases lay outside the gene matches. This CDR3 is 14 amino acids long. The CDR3 nucleotides read TGTGCCAGCAGCATACTGACAGGGACCTACGAGCAGTACTTC. Residues: CASSILTGTYEQYF.

The gene calls are TRBV6-6 and TRBJ1-2; TRBD1 matches 7 bases. Germline-derived CDR1 and CDR2 are MNHNY and SVGAGI (reference sequence). J was trimmed by 4 bases and V by 8 bases; bases with no gene match: 10. This CDR3 contains 14 residues. The CDR3 DNA is TGTGCCAGCCTACCCGCAGGGACAGCCTATGGCTACACCTTC. Translation gives CASLPAGTAYGYTF.

This sequence joins TRBV21-1 and TRBJ1-1. TRBV21-1 is a pseudogene. The CDR3 sequence is 13 residues long. The CDR3 is CASSKAPTGVAFF. CDR3 DNA sequence: TGTGCCAGCAGCAAAGCACCCACGGGCGTGGCTTTCTTT.

This clone has only one observation. This specimen includes other DNA sequences encoding the same CDR3. CDR3 protein: CASSPPSYEQYF. CDR3 bases: TGTGCCAGCAGCCCCCCTTCCTACGAGCAGTACTTC. The chain uses TRBV7-3 and TRBJ2-7; D remains unclear. Germline V gene lookup returns CDR1 SGHTA and CDR2 FQGTGA. The V gene lost 5 bases and the J gene lost 1 base, with 6 bases spanning the gap. CDR3 length: 12 residues.

The rearrangement joins TRBV5-1 to TRBJ1-2, with TRBD1 matching 7 bases. V lost 4 bases to trimming and J lost 4 bases; unmatched junction nucleotides: 7. Germline V gene sequence: CDR1 SGHRS, CDR2 YFSETQ. There are 14 residues in the CDR3. Written as DNA, the CDR3 is TGCGCCAGCAGCCCCGGACAGGCTCCCTATGGCTACACCTTC. Its protein product is CASSPGQAPYGYTF.

The V call is TRBV28, the J call TRBJ1-5, with D tentatively TRBD1 (5 bases). The CDR3 consists of 15 residues. V was pared by 6 bases and J by 4 bases, with 16 bases between. In germline, CDR1 is MDHEN, CDR2 SYDVKM. CDR3 bases: TGTGCCAGCAGCATACTGCAGGGACTAAATCAGCCCCAGCATTTT. Its protein product is CASSILQGLNQPQHF.

This chain uses TRBV18 with TRBJ2-7; D is unclear. The V end lost 4 bases, the J end lost 5 bases, and 12 bases lay between the germline ends. The length of the CDR3 is 13 residues. Germline V gives CDR1 KGHSH, CDR2 LQKENI. This CDR3 is CASSQRPRDEQYF. The CDR3 nucleotides read TGTGCCAGCTCACAACGCCCGAGAGACGAGCAGTACTTC.

This rearrangement joins TRBV10-3 to TRBJ2-5, with 9 bases aligning to TRBD2. The germline V gene has CDR1 ENHRY and CDR2 SYGVKD. J lost 0 bases, V lost 4 bases, and 6 bases had no gene match. The CDR3 is 16 residues long. This CDR3 is CAISGSRLADQETQYF. The CDR3 DNA follows: TGTGCCATCAGTGGGTCTAGACTAGCGGACCAAGAGACCCAGTACTTC.

V and J are TRBV5-1 and TRBJ2-7, with 10 positions matching TRBD1. There are 14 residues in the CDR3. J lost 5 bases, V lost 4 bases, and 6 bases had no gene match. Germline CDR1 is SGHRS and CDR2 is YFSETQ. The DNA of the CDR3 is TGCGCCAGCAGCACGGGACAGGGGTCTGACGAGCAGTACTTC. It encodes CASSTGQGSDEQYF.

The V gene is TRBV6-1, the J gene TRBJ2-3; no clear D gene. The CDR3 is made up of 17 amino acids. The germline V and J ends were trimmed by 8 bases and 5 bases, with 26 bases remaining between them. Germline V CDR1 and CDR2: MNHNS, SASEGT. The CDR3 DNA reads TGTGCCAGCGGTGGAGTGCTGGGTACGACATTCCGAGATACGCAGTATTTT. It encodes CASGGVLGTTFRDTQYF.

This sequence joins TRBV30 and TRBJ2-4, with D possibly matching TRBD2 (6 bases). Looked up from germline, CDR1 is GTSNPN and CDR2 is SVGIG (reference sequence). Trimming pared 1 base from V and 8 bases from J, leaving 12 bases between. CDR3 length equals 13 residues. CDR3: CAWSGEAVDIQYF. The DNA of the CDR3 is TGTGCCTGGAGTGGGGAGGCAGTAGACATTCAGTACTTC.

V gene TRBV9 combines with J gene TRBJ1-3; D gene unclear. Germline V CDR1 and CDR2: SGDLS, YYNGEE. V was cut by 6 bases and J by 8 bases, with 18 bases left in between. This CDR3 has 14 amino acids. CDR3 sequence: CASTTGKQRDTIYF. The CDR3 DNA sequence: TGTGCCAGCACGACCGGGAAGCAAAGGGACACCATATATTTT.